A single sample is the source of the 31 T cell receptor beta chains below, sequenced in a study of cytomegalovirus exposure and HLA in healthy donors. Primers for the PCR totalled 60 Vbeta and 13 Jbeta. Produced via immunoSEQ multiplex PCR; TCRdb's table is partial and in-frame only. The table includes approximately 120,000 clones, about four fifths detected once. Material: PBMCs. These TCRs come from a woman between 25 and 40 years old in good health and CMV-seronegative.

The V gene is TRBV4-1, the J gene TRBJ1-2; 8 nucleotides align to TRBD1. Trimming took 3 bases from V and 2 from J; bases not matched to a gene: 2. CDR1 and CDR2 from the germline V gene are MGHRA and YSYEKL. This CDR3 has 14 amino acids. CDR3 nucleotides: TGCGCCAGCAGCCAGAGACAGGGGAACTATGGCTACACCTTC. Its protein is CASSQRQGNYGYTF.

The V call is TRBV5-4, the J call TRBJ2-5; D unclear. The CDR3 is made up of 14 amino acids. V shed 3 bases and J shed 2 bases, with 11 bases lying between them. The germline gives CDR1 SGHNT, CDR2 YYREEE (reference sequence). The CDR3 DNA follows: TGTGCCAGCAGCTATGGCGGCAATCAAGAGACCCAGTACTTC. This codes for CASSYGGNQETQYF.

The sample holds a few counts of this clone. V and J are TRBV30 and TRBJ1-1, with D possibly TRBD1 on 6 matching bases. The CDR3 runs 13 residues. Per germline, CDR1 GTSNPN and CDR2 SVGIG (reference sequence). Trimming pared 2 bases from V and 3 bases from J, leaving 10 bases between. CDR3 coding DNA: TGTGCCTGGAGTACGGACAGTTACACTGAAGCTTTCTTT. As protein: CAWSTDSYTEAFF. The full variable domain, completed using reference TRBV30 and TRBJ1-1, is SQTIHQWPATLVQPVGSPLSLECTVEGTSNPNLYWYRQAAGRGLQLLFYSVGIGQISSEVPQNLSASRPQDRQFILSSKKLLLSDSGFYLCAWSTDSYTEAFFGQGTRLTVV.

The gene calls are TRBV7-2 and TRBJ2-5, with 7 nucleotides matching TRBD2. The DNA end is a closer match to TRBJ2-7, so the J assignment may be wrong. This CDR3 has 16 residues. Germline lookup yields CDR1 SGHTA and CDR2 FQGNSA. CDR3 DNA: TGTGCCAGCAGCTTAAGGGAGGGAGGGGACTCCTACGAGCAGTACTTC. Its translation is CASSLREGGDSYEQYF.

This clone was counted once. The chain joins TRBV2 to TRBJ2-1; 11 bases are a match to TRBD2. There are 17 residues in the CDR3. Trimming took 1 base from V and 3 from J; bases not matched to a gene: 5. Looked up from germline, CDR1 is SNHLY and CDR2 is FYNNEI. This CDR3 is CASSEVLTSGIYNEQFF. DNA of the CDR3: TGTGCCAGCAGTGAAGTTCTGACTAGCGGGATCTACAATGAGCAGTTCTTC.

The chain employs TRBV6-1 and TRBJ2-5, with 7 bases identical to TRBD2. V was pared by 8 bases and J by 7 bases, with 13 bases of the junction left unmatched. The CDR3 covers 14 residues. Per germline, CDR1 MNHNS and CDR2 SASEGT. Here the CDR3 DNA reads TGTGCCAGCGAGGGAGGGAGGGCGCTGGGGACCCAGTACTTC. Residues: CASEGGRALGTQYF.

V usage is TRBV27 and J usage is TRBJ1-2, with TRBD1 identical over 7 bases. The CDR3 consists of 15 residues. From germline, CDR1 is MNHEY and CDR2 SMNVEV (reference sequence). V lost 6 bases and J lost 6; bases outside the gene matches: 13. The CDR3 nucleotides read TGTGCCAGCAGCGAAAAACAGGGGTTAAGGGATGGCTACACCTTC. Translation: CASSEKQGLRDGYTF.

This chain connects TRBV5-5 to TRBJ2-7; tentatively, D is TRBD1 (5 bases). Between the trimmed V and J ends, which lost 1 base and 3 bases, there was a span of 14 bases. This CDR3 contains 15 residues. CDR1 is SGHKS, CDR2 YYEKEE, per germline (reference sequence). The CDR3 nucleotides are TGTGCCAGCAGCTTGTATGGGGCAGACCACTACGAGCAGTACTTC. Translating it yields CASSLYGADHYEQYF.

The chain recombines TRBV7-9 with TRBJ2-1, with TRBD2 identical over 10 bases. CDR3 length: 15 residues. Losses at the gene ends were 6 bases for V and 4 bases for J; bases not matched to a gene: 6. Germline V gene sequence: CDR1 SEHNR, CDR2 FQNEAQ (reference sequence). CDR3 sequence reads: CASRELAGLYNEQFF. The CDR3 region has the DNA TGTGCCAGCAGAGAACTAGCGGGACTGTACAATGAGCAGTTCTTC. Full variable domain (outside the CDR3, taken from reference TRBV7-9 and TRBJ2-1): DTGVSQNPRHKITKRGQNVTFRCDPISEHNRLYWYRQTLGQGPEFLTYFQNEAQLEKSRLLSDRFSAERPKGSFSTLEIQRTEQGDSAMYLCASRELAGLYNEQFFGPGTRLTVL.

In DNA form, the CDR3 reads TGTGCCAGCAGCTTAGAAACGGGAGGAGAAGAGACCCAGTACTTC. Protein: CASSLETGGEETQYF. The chain uses TRBV11-2 and TRBJ2-5, with 7 positions matching TRBD2. The V and J ends lost 0 bases and 3 bases, in that order; junction bases with no gene match: 4. Per germline, CDR1 SGHAT and CDR2 FQNNGV. The CDR3 totals 15 residues.

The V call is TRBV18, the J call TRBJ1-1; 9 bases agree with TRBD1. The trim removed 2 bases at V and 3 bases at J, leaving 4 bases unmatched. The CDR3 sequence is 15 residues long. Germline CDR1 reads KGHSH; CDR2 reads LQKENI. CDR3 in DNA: TGTGCCAGCTCACCAGTGGGACAGGGTCACACTGAAGCTTTCTTT. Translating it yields CASSPVGQGHTEAFF.

The CDR3 DNA reads as TGTGCCAGCACAATGGACAGGGTAATCTACGAGCAGTACTTC. Translated, it gives CASTMDRVIYEQYF. The V call is TRBV28, the J call TRBJ2-7; 8 bases agree with TRBD1. CDR1 MDHEN and CDR2 SYDVKM come from the germline V gene. There are 14 residues in the CDR3. Trimming cost V 7 bases and J 3 bases; bases outside gene matches: 8.

In nucleotides, the CDR3 is TGCGCCAGCAGCTTGGAAGGGCGACTACCCTACGAGCAGTACTTC. Translating gives CASSLEGRLPYEQYF. The chain joins TRBV5-1 to TRBJ2-7, with D perhaps matching TRBD2 (5 bases). V lost 0 bases, J lost 2 bases, and 12 bases lay in between. Germline CDR1 SGHRS, CDR2 YFSETQ. This CDR3 has 15 residues.

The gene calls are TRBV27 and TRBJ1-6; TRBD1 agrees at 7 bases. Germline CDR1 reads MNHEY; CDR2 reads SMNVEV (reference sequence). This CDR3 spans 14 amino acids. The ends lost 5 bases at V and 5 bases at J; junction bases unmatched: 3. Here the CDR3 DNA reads TGTGCCAGCAGTCCGGGGACAGATAATTCACCCCTCCACTTT. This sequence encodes CASSPGTDNSPLHF.

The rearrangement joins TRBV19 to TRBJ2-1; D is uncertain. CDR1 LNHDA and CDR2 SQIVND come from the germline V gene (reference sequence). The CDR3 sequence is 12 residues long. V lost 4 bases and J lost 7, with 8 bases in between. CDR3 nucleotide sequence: TGTGCCAGTAGTACAGCAGGTAATGAGCAGTTCTTC. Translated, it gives CASSTAGNEQFF.

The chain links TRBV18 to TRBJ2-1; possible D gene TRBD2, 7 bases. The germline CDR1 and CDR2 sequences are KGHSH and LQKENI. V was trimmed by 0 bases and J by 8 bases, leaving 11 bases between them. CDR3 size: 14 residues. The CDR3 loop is CASSPPAGADEQFF. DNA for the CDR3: TGTGCCAGCTCACCACCGGCGGGGGCAGATGAGCAGTTCTTC.

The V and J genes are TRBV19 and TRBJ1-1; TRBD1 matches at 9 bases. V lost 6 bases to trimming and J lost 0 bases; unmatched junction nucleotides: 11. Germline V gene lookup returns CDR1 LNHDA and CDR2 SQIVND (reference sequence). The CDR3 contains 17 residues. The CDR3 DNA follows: TGTGCCAGTAGCACTCTGGACAGGGGAGGTCTGAACACTGAAGCTTTCTTT. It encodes CASSTLDRGGLNTEAFF.

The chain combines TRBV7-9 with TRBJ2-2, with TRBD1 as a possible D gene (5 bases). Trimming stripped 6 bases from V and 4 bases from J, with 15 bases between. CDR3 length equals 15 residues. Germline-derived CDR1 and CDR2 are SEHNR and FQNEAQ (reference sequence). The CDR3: CASSWTRSGTGELFF. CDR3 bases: TGTGCCAGCAGTTGGACACGGTCGGGCACCGGGGAGCTGTTTTTT.

CDR3 residues: CASMMYRGGSYNEQFF. The DNA of the CDR3 is TGTGCCAGCATGATGTATAGAGGGGGCTCCTACAATGAGCAGTTCTTC. The rearrangement joins TRBV27 to TRBJ2-1; tentatively, D is TRBD1 (6 bases). CDR1 is MNHEY and CDR2 is SMNVEV in the germline V gene (reference sequence). This CDR3 region has 16 residues. Trimming removed 7 bases at V and 0 bases at J, with 16 bases between.

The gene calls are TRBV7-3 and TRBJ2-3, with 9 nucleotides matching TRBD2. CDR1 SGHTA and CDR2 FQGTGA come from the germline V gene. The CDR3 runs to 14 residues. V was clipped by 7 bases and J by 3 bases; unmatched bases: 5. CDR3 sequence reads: CASTRGLATDTQYF. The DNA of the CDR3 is TGTGCCAGCACCCGGGGACTAGCTACAGATACGCAGTATTTT.

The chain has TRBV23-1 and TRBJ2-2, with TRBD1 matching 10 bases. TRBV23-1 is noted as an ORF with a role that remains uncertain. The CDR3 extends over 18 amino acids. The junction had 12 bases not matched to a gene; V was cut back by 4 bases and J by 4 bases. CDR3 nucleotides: TGCGCCAGCAGTCTCCGCTCGCGGGACAGGGGAGTCACCGGGGAGCTGTTTTTT. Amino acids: CASSLRSRDRGVTGELFF.

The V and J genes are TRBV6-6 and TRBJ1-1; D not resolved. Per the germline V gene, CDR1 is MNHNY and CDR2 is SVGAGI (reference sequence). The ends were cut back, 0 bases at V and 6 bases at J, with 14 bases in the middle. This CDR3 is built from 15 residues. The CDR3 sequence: CASSYSTDGVPEAFF. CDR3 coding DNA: TGTGCCAGCAGTTACTCGACCGACGGGGTTCCTGAAGCTTTCTTT.

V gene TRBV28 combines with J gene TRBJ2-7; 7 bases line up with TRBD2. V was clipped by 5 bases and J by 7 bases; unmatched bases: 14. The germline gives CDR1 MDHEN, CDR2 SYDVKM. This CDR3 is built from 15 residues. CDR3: CASSRRTTMGGEQYF. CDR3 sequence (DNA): TGTGCCAGCAGTCGCAGGACAACGATGGGAGGGGAGCAGTACTTC. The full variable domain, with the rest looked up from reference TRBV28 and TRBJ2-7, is DVKVTQSSRYLVKRTGEKVFLECVQDMDHENMFWYRQDPGLGLRLIYFSYDVKMKEKGDIPEGYSVSREKKERFSLILESASTNQTSMYLCASSRRTTMGGEQYFGPGTRLTVT.

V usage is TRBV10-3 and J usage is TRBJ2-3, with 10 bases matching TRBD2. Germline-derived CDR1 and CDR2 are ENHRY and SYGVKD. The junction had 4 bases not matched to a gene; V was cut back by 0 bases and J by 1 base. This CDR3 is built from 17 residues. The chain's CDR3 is CAISESRLAGGTDTQYF. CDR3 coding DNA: TGTGCCATCAGTGAGTCTCGTCTAGCGGGAGGCACAGATACGCAGTATTTT.

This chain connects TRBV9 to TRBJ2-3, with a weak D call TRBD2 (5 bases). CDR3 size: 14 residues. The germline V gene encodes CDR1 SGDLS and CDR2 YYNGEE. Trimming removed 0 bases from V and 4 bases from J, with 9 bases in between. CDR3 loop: CASSVDLAADTQYF. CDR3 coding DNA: TGTGCCAGCAGCGTAGATCTAGCTGCAGATACGCAGTATTTT.

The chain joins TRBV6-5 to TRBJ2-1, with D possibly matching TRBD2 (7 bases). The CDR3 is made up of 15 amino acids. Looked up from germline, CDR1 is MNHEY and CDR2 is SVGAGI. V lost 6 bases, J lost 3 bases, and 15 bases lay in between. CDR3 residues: CASRGVGGGYNEQFF. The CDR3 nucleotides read TGTGCCAGCAGGGGGGTAGGGGGGGGCTACAATGAGCAGTTCTTC.

The CDR3 sequence: CASSLGDSVYEQYF. CDR3 bases: TGCGCCAGCAGCTTGGGGGACAGCGTCTACGAGCAGTACTTC. The V call is TRBV5-1, the J call TRBJ2-7, with 7 bases aligning to TRBD1. This CDR3 has 14 residues. V dropped 0 bases and J dropped 3; count of bases not matched to a gene: 3. Germline V gene lookup returns CDR1 SGHRS and CDR2 YFSETQ.

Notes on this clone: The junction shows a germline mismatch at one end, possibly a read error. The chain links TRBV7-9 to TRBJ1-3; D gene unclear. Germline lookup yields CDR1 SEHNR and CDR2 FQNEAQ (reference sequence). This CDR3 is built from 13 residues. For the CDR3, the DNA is TGTTCCAGCAGCTTAGAGGAGGGAAGCACCATATATTTT. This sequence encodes CSSSLEEGSTIYF.

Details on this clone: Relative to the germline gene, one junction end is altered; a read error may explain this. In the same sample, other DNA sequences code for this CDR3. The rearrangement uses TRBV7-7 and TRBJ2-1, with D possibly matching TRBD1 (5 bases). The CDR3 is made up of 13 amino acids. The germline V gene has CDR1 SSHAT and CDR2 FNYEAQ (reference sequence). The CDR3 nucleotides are TGTGCTAGCAGCTTGGGGCAGTACAATGAGCAGTTCTTC. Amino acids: CASSLGQYNEQFF.

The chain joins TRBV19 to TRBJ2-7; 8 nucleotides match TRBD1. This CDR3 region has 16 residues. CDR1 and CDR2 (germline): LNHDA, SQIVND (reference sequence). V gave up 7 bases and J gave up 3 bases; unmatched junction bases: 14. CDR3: CASTNYPQGANYEQYF. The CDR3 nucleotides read TGTGCCAGTACTAACTACCCGCAGGGGGCCAACTACGAGCAGTACTTC.

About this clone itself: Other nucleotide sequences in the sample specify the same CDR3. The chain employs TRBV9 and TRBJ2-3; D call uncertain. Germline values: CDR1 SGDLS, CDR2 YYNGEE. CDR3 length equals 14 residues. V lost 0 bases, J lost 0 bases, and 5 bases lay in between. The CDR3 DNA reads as TGTGCCAGCAGCGTAGTGGCTAGCACAGATACGCAGTATTTT. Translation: CASSVVASTDTQYF.